What follows describes a single TCR beta chain. Its antigen is currently unknown. Primers for the PCR totalled 60 Vbeta and 13 Jbeta. Profiled with immunoSEQ multiplex PCR; TCRdb holds only in-frame clones, not every one. The sample consists of more than 100,000 clones, 70% to 80% of them appearing once. This CDR3 is built from 14 residues. The V and J ends lost 5 bases and 5 bases respectively, with 15 bases between them. CDR1 and CDR2 (germline): MNHEY, SVGAGI. This sample stems from a study of cytomegalovirus exposure and HLA in healthy donors. General study results and limits: Highly shared variants forming one cluster were likely a sequencing artifact.

The rearrangement uses TRBV6-5 and TRBJ1-1; perhaps TRBD1 as D (6 bases). This sequence originates from a woman aged 40-49 years in good health and CMV-seropositive. Source material: PBMCs. The CDR3 sequence is CASSKGQRGTEAFF. In nucleotides, the CDR3 is TGTGCCAGCAGTAAAGGGCAGAGGGGGACTGAAGCTTTCTTT.